This T cell receptor beta chain was captured in a study of cytomegalovirus exposure and HLA in healthy donors. Study-wide background: The same platform was used for the 110 or so validation repertoires and the 500 to 700 first-cohort repertoires, a later analysis reported. Findings and caveats of the study: The study listed 150 to 200 cytomegalovirus-associated TCR beta chains. Generally TCR sequences proved uncommon, though certain public TCRs appeared in numerous donors.

TCRdb's table, derived via immunoSEQ multiplex PCR, lists solely in-frame clones and lacks some. The data hold approximately 220,000 clones, with about 86% observed a single time. Turning to this clone: Its antigen is undetermined.

The receptor comes from a man aged 18 to 29 in good health and CMV-seronegative. The sequencing sample was made of PBMCs.

CDR3 protein: CASSPPQDRGNTIYF. The CDR3, as DNA: TGTGCCAGCAGCCCCCCACAAGACAGGGGAAACACCATATATTTT. The genes are TRBV9 and TRBJ1-3, with D possibly being TRBD1 (6 bases). The CDR3 spans 15 residues. V lost 4 bases and J 4 bases, leaving 15 bases between the germline ends. From germline, CDR1 is SGDLS and CDR2 YYNGEE.